One and the same sample provided the 2 T cell receptor beta chains below, sequenced in a study of regulatory T cells in long-lasting Graves disease. Both iRepertoire HTBI primers and Arm-PCR of CDR3 regions were used to build the TCR beta libraries. Each CDR3 protein gets one entry after TCRdb re-called the multiplex PCR reads with MiXCR. The table shows around 400,000 distinct CDR3 sequences, with around 20% occurring only once. Time point meaning: persistent/refractory GD, antithyroid drugs over 5 years with positive TRAb. PBMC-extracted RNA yielded the TCR library. The sample consisted of peripheral blood mononuclear cells (PBMCs), taken when the disease was refractory, from a patient treated with antithyroid drugs. These TCRs come from a female donor with Graves disease.

At least ten counts were recorded for this clonotype. The rearrangement uses TRBV29-1 and TRBJ1-5, with D possibly being TRBD1 (5 bases). CDR1 and CDR2 (germline): SQVTM, ANQGSEA. V gave up 7 bases and J gave up 0 bases, with 22 bases separating them. The CDR3 contains 17 residues. The CDR3 region has the DNA TGCAGCGGACGACCGGGACCCAGTGTTTATAGCAATCAGCCCCAGCATTTT. Its protein product is CSGRPGPSVYSNQPQHF.

The rearrangement joins TRBV27 to TRBJ2-7, with D hard to call. V lost 5 bases and J 9 bases, leaving 8 bases between the germline ends. Germline CDR1 and CDR2: MNHEY and SMNVEV (reference sequence). The CDR3 spans 10 residues. CDR3 sequence reads: CASSLRPQYF. The DNA for the CDR3 is TGTGCCAGCAGTCTCCGCCCGCAGTACTTC.